This T cell receptor (beta chain) was identified during a study of regulatory T cells in long-lasting Graves disease. General observations from the study: Graves' patients with persistent disease showed TCR diversity lower than patients newly diagnosed. Small sample size may have lowered accuracy. It was in persistent disease that TRBV28, TRBJ1-2 and TRBJ2-5 were favored.

TCR beta libraries were built with iRepertoire HTBI primers and Arm-PCR of CDR3 regions. TCRdb re-called the multiplex PCR reads through MiXCR, storing one row per CDR3 protein. In the table there are around 510,000 distinct CDR3 sequences, about 20% of which are singletons. In the case of this clonotype: Its antigen remains unknown.

Time point specified: persistent/refractory GD, antithyroid drugs over 5 years with positive TRAb. Scientists built the TCR library using RNA that was extracted from PBMCs. As collected, the peripheral blood samples measured 8 to 9 milliliters each and went into EDTA tubes. The V and J ends lost 3 bases and 1 base respectively, with 9 bases between them. Germline V gene data show CDR1 as LNHDA and CDR2 as SQIVND (reference sequence). The CDR3 loop spans 14 amino acids. The gene calls are TRBV19 and TRBJ1-1; D call uncertain. This receptor was obtained from a female donor with Graves disease. The sample consisted of peripheral blood mononuclear cells (PBMCs), taken when the disease was refractory, from a patient treated with antithyroid drugs. In DNA form, the CDR3 reads TGTGCCAGTAGTATCCACGGAACGAACACTGAAGCTTTCTTT. Translating gives CASSIHGTNTEAFF.